These 12 T cell receptor beta chains were all obtained from the same sample, sequenced in a study of T cell changes during pregnancy in multiple sclerosis. Assay: immunoSEQ multiplex PCR; the TCRdb copy retains only in-frame clones and omits some. Of 45,000 to 55,000 clones in the sample, roughly 92% were seen once. The source was peripheral blood, collected after pregnancy. The receptors were sampled from a female donor with multiple sclerosis, enrolled in a pregnancy study.

The chain joins TRBV10-3 to TRBJ1-1; D may be TRBD1 (5 bases). V was cut by 6 bases and J by 5 bases, with 16 bases left in between. The CDR3 loop spans 14 amino acids. Per germline, CDR1 ENHRY and CDR2 SYGVKD. CDR3 nucleotides: TGTGCCATCAGACCAGGGCAGGGAACGACTGAAGCTTTCTTT. It yields the protein CAIRPGQGTTEAFF.

The chain couples TRBV27 to TRBJ2-6; D unclear. The CDR3 is made up of 14 amino acids. Per the germline V gene, CDR1 is MNHEY and CDR2 is SMNVEV (reference sequence). V lost 3 bases, J lost 0 bases, and 3 bases lay in between. CDR3 in amino acids: CASSFSSGANVLTF. The CDR3 bases are TGTGCCAGCAGTTTCAGCTCTGGGGCCAACGTCCTGACTTTC.

DNA for the CDR3: TGCAGTGCTAGAGCTCAGAAGACCCAGTACTTC. Residues: CSARAQKTQYF. The chain joins TRBV20-1 to TRBJ2-5, with D hard to call. CDR1 is DFQATT and CDR2 is SNEGSKA in the germline V gene (reference sequence). V was pared by 1 base and J by 6 bases, with 6 bases between. The CDR3 totals 11 residues.

The chain joins TRBV7-2 to TRBJ2-1; D call uncertain. This CDR3 has 16 amino acids. V shed 0 bases and J shed 0 bases, with 9 bases lying between them. Germline CDR1 and CDR2: SGHTA and FQGNSA. In DNA form, the CDR3 reads TGTGCCAGCAGCTTAGCCGACTCGAGCTCCTACAATGAGCAGTTCTTC. Encoded protein: CASSLADSSSYNEQFF.

The J gene is TRBJ1-1, the V gene TRBV7-3; maybe TRBD1 (6 bases). Trimming removed 5 bases from V and 8 bases from J, with 15 bases in between. Germline lookup yields CDR1 SGHTA and CDR2 FQGTGA. The CDR3 spans 13 residues. This CDR3 reads CASSPSPGEEAFF. CDR3 coding DNA: TGTGCCAGCAGCCCCTCGCCAGGGGAAGAAGCTTTCTTT. The complete variable domain, with remaining parts taken from reference TRBV7-3 and TRBJ1-1, reads GAGVSQTPSNKVTEKGKYVELRCDPISGHTALYWYRQSLGQGPEFLIYFQGTGAADDSGLPNDRFFAVRPEGSVSTLKIQRTERGDSAVYLCASSPSPGEEAFFGQGTRLTVV.

The V and J genes are TRBV19 and TRBJ2-7; TRBD1 matches at 8 bases. The J segment lost 0 bases and the V segment lost 5 bases, leaving 9 bases of the junction unmatched. Germline assignment: CDR1 LNHDA and CDR2 SQIVND (reference sequence). This CDR3 spans 16 amino acids. The CDR3 loop is CASSLRTGRPSYEQYF. DNA for the CDR3: TGTGCCAGTAGTCTCCGGACAGGGCGGCCCTCCTACGAGCAGTACTTC.

This clone was found once. The genes are TRBV6-5 and TRBJ2-7; TRBD1 aligns across 10 bases. The CDR3 is 12 amino acids. Germline CDR1 and CDR2: MNHEY and SVGAGI. Losses at the gene ends were 5 bases for V and 5 bases for J; bases not matched to a gene: 0. This CDR3 is CASSGQGDEQYF. In DNA form, the CDR3 reads TGTGCCAGCAGTGGACAGGGGGACGAGCAGTACTTC.

This clone was counted a single time. The CDR3 DNA is TGCGCCAGCAGCCAAGATCTAGGCAGAGGCTCCTACAATGAGCAGTTCTTC. Its protein product is CASSQDLGRGSYNEQFF. V gene TRBV4-3 combines with J gene TRBJ2-1, with unresolved D. The CDR3 spans 17 residues. The germline CDR1 and CDR2 sequences are LGHNA and YSLEER. The V end lost 0 bases, the J end lost 0 bases, and 12 bases lay between the germline ends.

The genes are TRBV6-1 and TRBJ1-5; D perhaps matches TRBD1 (5 bases). V was trimmed by 3 bases and J by 9 bases, leaving 12 bases between them. Germline V gives CDR1 MNHNS, CDR2 SASEGT. The CDR3 covers 13 residues. CDR3 protein: CASSDEGLGPQHF. The CDR3, as DNA: TGTGCCAGCAGTGATGAGGGACTGGGGCCCCAGCATTTT.

The sample holds a few counts of this clone. DNA for the CDR3: TGTGCCAGCAGCTCGGGACTAGCGGGGGCCCTAGCCAAAAACATTCAGTACTTC. Its translation is CASSSGLAGALAKNIQYF. This chain uses TRBV5-4 with TRBJ2-4; 14 bases match TRBD2. Germline lookup yields CDR1 SGHNT and CDR2 YYREEE (reference sequence). Trimming at V came to 3 bases and at J to 0 bases, leaving 5 bases not matched to a gene. This CDR3 comprises 18 residues.

The V call is TRBV5-1, the J call TRBJ1-2; D is unclear. Trimming removed 0 bases at V and 4 bases at J, with 10 bases between. From germline, CDR1 is SGHRS and CDR2 YFSETQ. CDR3 length equals 14 residues. CDR3 nucleotides: TGCGCCAGCAGCTTGGATGGGGAGGCCTATGGCTACACCTTC. This codes for CASSLDGEAYGYTF.

The CDR3 nucleotides read TGTGCCAGCAGTTTGGGGCGGAACTATGGCTACACCTTC. This sequence encodes CASSLGRNYGYTF. The V gene is TRBV27, the J gene TRBJ1-2; D is perhaps TRBD1 (5 bases). Germline V gene lookup returns CDR1 MNHEY and CDR2 SMNVEV (reference sequence). The CDR3 consists of 13 residues. Trimming removed 3 bases at V and 2 bases at J, with 7 bases between.